The 10 T cell receptor beta chains in this list originate from one sample, sequenced in a study of cytomegalovirus exposure and HLA in healthy donors. PCR employed 60 Vbeta and 13 Jbeta primers. Assay: immunoSEQ multiplex PCR; the TCRdb copy retains only in-frame clones and omits some. The table records 150,000 to 200,000 clones, more than 70% of them present only once. The sample was PBMCs. These receptors were obtained from a woman aged 40 to 50 in good health and CMV-seronegative.

The chain combines TRBV2 with TRBJ2-2; 10 nucleotides match TRBD2. J lost 5 bases, V lost 4 bases, and 10 bases had no gene match. Germline loops: CDR1 SNHLY, CDR2 FYNNEI. There are 17 residues in the CDR3. The chain's CDR3 is CASSGLAGATGTGELFF. In nucleotides, the CDR3 is TGTGCCAGCAGTGGCCTAGCGGGAGCCACCGGGACCGGGGAGCTGTTTTTT.

The chain recombines TRBV6-5 with TRBJ2-3, with D perhaps matching TRBD2 (6 bases). The CDR3 sequence is 13 residues long. V was cut by 5 bases and J by 4 bases, with 10 bases left in between. Per germline, CDR1 MNHEY and CDR2 SVGAGI. CDR3: CASSLTGADTQYF. DNA of the CDR3: TGTGCCAGCAGTCTTACGGGGGCAGATACGCAGTATTTT.

The chain joins TRBV6-6 to TRBJ1-1, with TRBD1 as a possible D gene (6 bases). V dropped 7 bases and J dropped 2 bases, with 14 bases sitting between them. The length of the CDR3 is 14 residues. The germline V gene encodes CDR1 MNHNY and CDR2 SVGAGI (reference sequence). This chain's CDR3 is CASTNGGLNTEAFF. CDR3 DNA sequence: TGTGCCAGCACGAACGGGGGGCTTAACACTGAAGCTTTCTTT.

J is TRBJ2-6 and V is TRBV12-5; tentatively, D is TRBD2 (6 bases). CDR3 length: 18 residues. Germline CDR1 reads LGHNT; CDR2 reads FRNRAP. The ends were cut back, 0 bases at V and 3 bases at J, with 15 bases in the middle. CDR3 loop: CASGLVQRGLRGANVLTF. The CDR3 bases are TGTGCTAGTGGTTTGGTACAGAGAGGACTACGTGGGGCCAACGTCCTGACTTTC.

This clone was observed a few times. The rearrangement links TRBV19 to TRBJ1-2; no firm D call. Germline V gives CDR1 LNHDA, CDR2 SQIVND (reference sequence). V dropped 1 base and J dropped 4 bases, with 7 bases sitting between them. The CDR3 extends over 13 amino acids. CDR3 nucleotide sequence: TGTGCCAGTAGTATAGCTTCCAGCTATGGCTACACCTTC. Protein product: CASSIASSYGYTF.

The chain links TRBV7-9 to TRBJ1-3; D may be TRBD1 (6 bases). The V end was cut by 5 bases, the J end by 2 bases, with 13 bases between. The CDR3 consists of 15 residues. Germline CDR1 reads SEHNR; CDR2 reads FQNEAQ (reference sequence). The CDR3 nucleotides read TGTGCCAGCAGCCCACCTAACAGGGCTGGAAACACCATATATTTT. It is translated as CASSPPNRAGNTIYF.

The chain uses TRBV19 and TRBJ2-3; 8 positions match TRBD2. Unmatched junction bases numbered 13, after V lost 5 bases and J lost 3 bases. The CDR3 has 17 residues. Per germline, CDR1 LNHDA and CDR2 SQIVND (reference sequence). CDR3 residues: CASSQLAGHLNTDTQYF. The CDR3 DNA reads as TGTGCCAGTAGTCAGCTAGCGGGTCACCTGAATACAGATACGCAGTATTTT.

In its sample, this clone was seen a few times. The chain uses TRBV29-1 and TRBJ2-1; 7 nucleotides align to TRBD2. The junction had 18 bases not matched to a gene; V was cut back by 5 bases and J by 8 bases. CDR1 and CDR2 from the germline V gene are SQVTM and ANQGSEA. The CDR3 length is 16 residues. The CDR3 DNA reads TGCAGCGTTAGTTGTGCGGGAGAGTGTGCCGTGGATGAGCAGTTCTTC. Translating gives CSVSCAGECAVDEQFF.

The chain is built from TRBV5-6 and TRBJ2-7, with TRBD1 identical over 7 bases. CDR3 length: 13 residues. Germline V gene data show CDR1 as SGHDT and CDR2 as YYEEEE. Trimming at V came to 7 bases and at J to 5 bases, leaving 9 bases not matched to a gene. The chain's CDR3 is CASELRGIDEQYF. As DNA, the CDR3 is TGTGCCAGCGAGCTCAGGGGGATAGACGAGCAGTACTTC.

This sequence joins TRBV19 and TRBJ1-1, with D perhaps TRBD1 (6 bases). Trimming removed 5 bases at V and 4 bases at J, with 11 bases between. Per germline, CDR1 LNHDA and CDR2 SQIVND (reference sequence). CDR3 size: 13 residues. This CDR3 reads CASSQGRGTEAFF. The CDR3 DNA sequence: TGTGCCAGTAGTCAGGGGAGGGGCACTGAAGCTTTCTTT.